This TCR beta chain was captured by sequencing in a study of T cells in Graves' hyperthyroidism and ophthalmopathy. The TCR beta CDR3 regions underwent amplification using RNA transcripts as the source. HTBI primers drove first-round RT-PCR of the TCR CDR3. TCRdb fed the multiplex PCR reads into MiXCR, producing one record per CDR3 protein. The data show approximately 400,000 distinct CDR3 sequences, about 25% seen once. The sample holds many counts of this clonotype. This sequence originates from a man aged 50-59 years with Graves' hyperthyroidism. Material: blood.

CDR3 sequence (DNA): TGTGCCAGCAGTTTATCCCCTGCGGGCGAGCAGTACTTC. Its protein product is CASSLSPAGEQYF. This chain uses TRBV27 with TRBJ2-7, with D maybe TRBD2 (5 bases). CDR3 length: 13 amino acids. V dropped 0 bases and J dropped 6 bases, with 9 bases sitting between them. Germline V gene sequence: CDR1 MNHEY, CDR2 SMNVEV (reference sequence).